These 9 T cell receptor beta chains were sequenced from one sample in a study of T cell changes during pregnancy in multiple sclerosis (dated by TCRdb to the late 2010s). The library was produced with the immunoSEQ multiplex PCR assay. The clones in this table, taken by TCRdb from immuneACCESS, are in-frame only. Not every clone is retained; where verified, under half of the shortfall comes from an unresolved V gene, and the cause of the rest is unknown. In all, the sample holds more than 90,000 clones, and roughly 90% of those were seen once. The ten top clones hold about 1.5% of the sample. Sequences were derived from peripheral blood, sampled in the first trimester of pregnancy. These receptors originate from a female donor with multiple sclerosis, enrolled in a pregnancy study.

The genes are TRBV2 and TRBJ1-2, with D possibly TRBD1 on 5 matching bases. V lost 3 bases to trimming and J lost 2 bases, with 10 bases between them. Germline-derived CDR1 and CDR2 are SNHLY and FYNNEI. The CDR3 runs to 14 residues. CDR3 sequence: CASSEQGSNYGYTF. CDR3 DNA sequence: TGTGCCAGCAGTGAGCAGGGTTCGAACTATGGCTACACCTTC.

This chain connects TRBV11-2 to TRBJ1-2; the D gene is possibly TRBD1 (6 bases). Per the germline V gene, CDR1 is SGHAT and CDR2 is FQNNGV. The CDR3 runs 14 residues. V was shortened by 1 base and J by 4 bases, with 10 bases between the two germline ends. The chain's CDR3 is CASSLAGAGYGYTF. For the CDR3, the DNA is TGTGCCAGCAGCTTAGCAGGGGCAGGCTATGGCTACACCTTC.

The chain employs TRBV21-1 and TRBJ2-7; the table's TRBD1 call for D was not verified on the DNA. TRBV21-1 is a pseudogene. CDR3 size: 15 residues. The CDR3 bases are TGTGCCAGCAGCAAAGGGCCAGGGAAGTCCTACGAGCAGTACTTC. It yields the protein CASSKGPGKSYEQYF.

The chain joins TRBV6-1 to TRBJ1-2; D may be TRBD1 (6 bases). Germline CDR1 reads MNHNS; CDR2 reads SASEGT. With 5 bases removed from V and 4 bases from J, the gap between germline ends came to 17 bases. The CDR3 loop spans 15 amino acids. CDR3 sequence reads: CASSPMLQGGYGYTF. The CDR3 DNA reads TGTGCCAGCAGTCCTATGCTACAGGGTGGCTATGGCTACACCTTC.

Here the CDR3 reads CASSPATGGGLAQYF. The CDR3 coding sequence is TGTGCCAGCAGCCCTGCCACGGGGGGCGGTTTGGCCCAGTACTTC. The rearrangement links TRBV11-1 to TRBJ2-5; D perhaps matches TRBD2 (7 bases). The V and J ends lost 5 bases and 9 bases respectively, with 22 bases between them. The CDR3 covers 15 residues. Germline CDR1 reads SGHAT; CDR2 reads FQDESV (reference sequence).

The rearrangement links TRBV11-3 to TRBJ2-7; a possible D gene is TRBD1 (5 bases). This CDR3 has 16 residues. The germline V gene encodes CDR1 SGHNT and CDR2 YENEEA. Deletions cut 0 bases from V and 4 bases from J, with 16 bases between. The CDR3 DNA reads TGTGCCAGCAGCTTAGATCGTGGACACTGGGCTTACGAGCAGTACTTC. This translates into CASSLDRGHWAYEQYF.

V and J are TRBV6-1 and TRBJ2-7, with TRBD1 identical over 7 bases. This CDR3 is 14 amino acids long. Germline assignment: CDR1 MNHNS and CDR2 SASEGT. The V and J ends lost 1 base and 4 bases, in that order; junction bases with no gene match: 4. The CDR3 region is CASSEGQGVYEQYF. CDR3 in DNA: TGTGCCAGCAGTGAAGGGCAGGGGGTGTACGAGCAGTACTTC.

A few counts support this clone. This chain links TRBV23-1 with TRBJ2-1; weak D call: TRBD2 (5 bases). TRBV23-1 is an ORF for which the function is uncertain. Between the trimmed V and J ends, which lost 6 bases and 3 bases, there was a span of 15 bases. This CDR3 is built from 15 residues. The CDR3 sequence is CASRQRRTHYNEQFF. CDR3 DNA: TGCGCCAGCAGACAGCGGAGAACCCACTACAATGAGCAGTTCTTC.

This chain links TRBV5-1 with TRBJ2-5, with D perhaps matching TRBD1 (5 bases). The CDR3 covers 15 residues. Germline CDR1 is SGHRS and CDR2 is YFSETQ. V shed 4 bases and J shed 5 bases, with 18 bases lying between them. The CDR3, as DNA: TGCGCCAGCAGCCGACGTTTTGGGCAGGGTGAGACCCAGTACTTC. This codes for CASSRRFGQGETQYF.